The present entry profiles one T cell receptor beta chain with its context. This clonotype was seen repeatedly, ten times or more. Which antigen it targets is not known. No per-base quality is available; no much larger clone lies one base away. These data belong to a study of blood T cells in healthy people across ages (dated by TCRdb to the mid-2010s). For context, the study as a whole: In model experiments, template switching captured about one uniquely barcoded TCR beta cDNA molecule for every two T cells. Age-related changes in TCR beta repertoire diversity were measured in the study by deep sequencing normalized with unique cDNA molecular identifiers. Four age groups were formed from the donors: young (average approximately 15 years), middle-aged (roughly 38), aged (about 68) and long-lived (around 82). Donors of different ages were randomly distributed across sequencing lanes to avoid experimental bias. The study analyzed two additional independent replicas of 1 million unique cDNA reads from the same blood draw for two donors, one aged 18 to 29 and one aged 80 or older.

Broader findings and caveats from the paper: Conclusive comparison of naive and antigen-experienced compartments was prevented by the profiling of bulk unsorted PBMCs. Compared with the aged group, the long-lived group had more naive CD4+ T cells, fewer expanded clones and increased TCR diversity, a pattern suggesting age selection. As age increased, observed TCR beta diversity per million T cells dropped in a roughly linear way, and a significant reduction was already evident by age about 36. Estimates of total diversity based on one million sequenced T cells were considered lower bounds and underestimates. The CMV infection status of donors was not known, potentially confounding age-related changes in expanded clonotypes. There was a strong correlation between observed TCR beta diversity and the percentage of naive T cells measured by flow cytometry.

The junction shows trimming of 5 bases on V and 3 bases on J, plus 8 bases between the germline ends. CDR3 length: 12 amino acids, cysteine to phenylalanine. Only the CDR3 part of the read is kept: 36 bases, read in frame from the first base. Sequences MNHNY (CDR1) and SVGAGI (CDR2) are obtained from the germline V gene (reference sequence). The donors were about 40 Caucasian individuals from Russia, aged about 6 to 100 years, who were systemically healthy. Each donor gave ten milliliters of peripheral blood, drawn into EDTA-treated Vacutainer tubes. Ficoll-Paque density-gradient centrifugation was used to isolate PBMCs, with at least 6.5 million per sample. Trizol reagent was used to extract total RNA from the PBMCs, yielding at least 5.5 micrograms per sample. For every donor, an aliquot of PBMCs went through flow cytometry to measure the percentages of naive CD45RAhigh/CD27high T cells. The library was built by means of 5' RACE. Reads for this sample came from an Illumina HiSeq 2500. A second roughly 6 to 12 cycle PCR used a sample-barcoded 5' primer and a J-beta primer mix. A unique molecular identifier was introduced onto each TCR beta cDNA molecule by a template-switch 5' adaptor carrying 12 random nucleotides. Each sample yielded at least 3 million CDR3-containing paired-end reads. First-strand cDNA was synthesized from all RNA with the Mint cDNA synthesis kit, primed by a TRBC-specific oligonucleotide. After uracil-DNA glycosylase treatment, a first 18-cycle PCR used universal primers M1SS and BC2_uni_R on all cDNA. In the source study's methods: For normalization, 1 million high-quality reads were randomly selected from each sample, with every read carrying a distinct molecular identifier. Instead of being binned into consensus sequences, reads that shared molecular identifiers were thrown out. CDR3 identification, clonotype clustering and error correction used MiTCR with a Q25 quality threshold and the strictest error-elimination algorithm. Lower-bound total TCR beta diversity was estimated with a nonparametric unseen species model using Euler transformation. Using fastp trimming at Q25 and MiXCR clonotype assembly, TCRdb reanalyzed the public sequencing data and kept in-frame beta chains. Duplicate CDR3 protein sequences are folded into a single record with the most common DNA and genes. The authors' filters were not applied to this entry. For this sample the table gives 650,000 to 1,000,000 distinct CDR3 sequences, of which 35% to 40% were detected only once. The ten biggest clones cover roughly 13% of the sample.

The clonotype was recovered from a man between 18 and 35 years old in good health. Sequencing was done on a sample of blood. The rearranged chain carries TRBV6-6 and TRBJ2-7; the D gene is possibly TRBD2, with 5 bases matching. The encoded CDR3 is CASSEGNYEQYF. The DNA sequence is as follows: TGTGCCAGCAGTGAGGGAAACTACGAGCAGTACTTC.